This T cell receptor (beta chain) was found in a study of blood T cell repertoires in COVID-19. Study summary: The United States, Italy and Spain provided the acute and convalescent COVID-19 samples. PBMCs, B-cell-depleted T cells, or T cells were the source of the cDNA or gDNA that made up the material.

V was trimmed by 0 bases and J by 7 bases, leaving 7 bases between them. From germline, CDR1 is MNHEY and CDR2 SMNVEV (reference sequence). The CDR3 spans 13 residues. As processed by the authors: Estimated nucleated cell counts came from reference gene primer amplification. Generated by immunoSEQ multiplex PCR, the TCRdb table keeps only in-frame clones and is missing some. D and trimming were read from the DNA, whereas the V and J calls and clone size are those reported in that table. This sample has under 350,000 clones, with 86% found just once. V and J are TRBV27 and TRBJ1-5; D not resolved. Source material: peripheral blood. The source of this sequence is a man in his late teens or twenties with active or convalescent COVID-19. CDR3 amino acids: CASSLSRSQPQHF. The DNA of the CDR3 is TGTGCCAGCAGTTTATCCCGAAGCCAGCCCCAGCATTTT.